One T cell receptor (beta chain) is described in this entry. Its target is unknown. CDR1 and CDR2 from the germline V gene are LNHDA and SQIVND (reference sequence). CDR3 length: 19 amino acids. Trimming cost V 3 bases and J 8 bases; bases outside gene matches: 20. The sample belongs to a study of T cell repertoires in cytomegalovirus infection. The wider study: Indications of both CMV infection and matching HLA type were provided by public TCR beta signatures.

MiXCR, run by TCRdb on the reads, gives a single entry per CDR3 protein. The table lists around 340,000 distinct CDR3 sequences, 25% to 30% of them singletons. Study outcomes and limitations: Ex vivo responses were dominated by HLA-C-restricted CMV-specific TCR beta clonotypes. Frequencies of public TCR beta families were cumulated, and this identified carriers of CMV plus the relevant HLA.

The material was cultured PBMCs, obtained from culture after CMV antigen stimulation. The V gene is TRBV19, the J gene TRBJ1-4; 8 nucleotides agree with TRBD1. This receptor was taken from a human donor in good health (CMV status not recorded). Some clones in this sample may be carry-over from other donors' samples. In nucleotides, the CDR3 is TGTGCCAGTAGTATGGACAGGGCACGACACTACCGAACGGAAGAAAAACTGTTTTTT. Its translation: CASSMDRARHYRTEEKLFF. Combining the CDR3 with reference TRBV19 and TRBJ1-4 gives the whole variable domain DGGITQSPKYLFRKEGQNVTLSCEQNLNHDAMYWYRQDPGQGLRLIYYSQIVNDFQKGDIAEGYSVSREKKESFPLTVTSAQKNPTAFYLCASSMDRARHYRTEEKLFFGSGTQLSVL.